The clone carrying this T cell receptor beta chain showed up many times. MiXCR, applied by TCRdb to the RT-PCR reads, yields one record per CDR3 protein. The sample shows 650,000 to 800,000 distinct CDR3 sequences, around 14% of them seen only once. CDR1 is KGHDR, CDR2 SFDVKD, per germline. With V trimmed by 1 base and J by 5 bases, 3 bases remained unmatched. CDR3 length: 16 amino acids. Material for sequencing was memory CD4+ T cells from blood. The chain has TRBV24-1 and TRBJ2-1, with 11 positions matching TRBD1. The receptor was derived from a female donor in good health, serving as a healthy control. CDR3 in amino acids: CATSDFRTGGNNEQFF. In nucleotides, the CDR3 is TGTGCCACCAGTGATTTTAGGACAGGGGGCAACAATGAGCAGTTCTTC.